A selection of T cell receptor beta chains follows, all from one sample in a study of blood T cell repertoires in COVID-19. Profiled with immunoSEQ multiplex PCR; TCRdb holds only in-frame clones, not every one. The data show some 100,000 clones, roughly 89% seen once. Sequencing input: peripheral blood. Receptors originate from a man in his 70s with acute or convalescent COVID-19. Both conserved end residues are part of each CDR3. Each record gives: V gene, clone size, D gene, J gene, CDR3 DNA, CDR3 protein. The D gene is left open where the match is weak. Part of the rows lack a size; the others show once, few, many or a class for expanded clones.

TRBV5-4,.,TRBD1,TRBJ2-1,TGTGCCAGCAGCTCAGGACAGGGCAATGAGCAGTTCTTC,CASSSGQGNEQFF
TRBV7-9,.,.,TRBJ2-1,TGTGCCAGCAGCGTACCCTTAGGGGGGGAGGTGGGCTCCTACAATGAGCAGTTCTTC,CASSVPLGGEVGSYNEQFF
TRBV19,.,.,TRBJ1-4,TGTGCCAGTGAGGCTCCGGGACTCAGGAATGAAAAACTGTTTTTT,CASEAPGLRNEKLFF
TRBV5-8,.,.,TRBJ1-4,TGTGCCAGCAGCTTCGGCCAGGGTCCGGGTGAAAAACTGTTTTTT,CASSFGQGPGEKLFF
TRBV27,few,.,TRBJ2-3,TGTGCCAGCAGCCCCCGGTGGGCTACAGGGACAGATACGCAGTATTTT,CASSPRWATGTDTQYF
TRBV30,.,.,TRBJ1-6,TGTGCCTGGAGTGTGAGGGGGAATTCACCCCTCCACTTT,CAWSVRGNSPLHF
TRBV10-3,.,.,TRBJ2-7,TGTGCCATCAGTGAAACAGCCACCTACGAGCAGTACTTC,CAISETATYEQYF
TRBV4-1,few,.,TRBJ1-5,TGCGCCAGCAGCCAAGAGTCAGGGAGGAATCAGCCCCAGCATTTT,CASSQESGRNQPQHF
TRBV7-9,.,TRBD2,TRBJ2-1,TGTGCCAGCAGCTTAGAACTAGCGGGAGGGCCGTCCTACAATGAGCAGTTCTTC,CASSLELAGGPSYNEQFF
TRBV3-1/TRBV3-2,once,.,TRBJ1-3,TGTGCCAGCAGCCAAACAGGTGTCTCTGGAAACACCATATATTTT,CASSQTGVSGNTIYF
TRBV14,.,.,TRBJ1-3,TGTGCCAGCAGCCCCTCGGGTGGAAACACCATATATTTT,CASSPSGGNTIYF
TRBV6-2/TRBV6-3,.,TRBD2,TRBJ2-7,TGTGCCAGCAGTGATCACGGGCGGGGGGCCAGCTCCTACGAGCAGTACTTC,CASSDHGRGASSYEQYF
TRBV7-2,once,TRBD2,TRBJ2-5,TGTGCCAGCAGCTTAGTGGAGCTAGCGGGGGAGACCCAGTACTTC,CASSLVELAGETQYF
TRBV6-2/TRBV6-3,.,TRBD2,TRBJ2-1,TGTGCCAGCAGCTCTGGGACTACTTACAATGAGCAGTTCTTC,CASSSGTTYNEQFF
TRBV5-1,.,TRBD2,TRBJ2-5,TGCGCCAGCAGTCGTTTCCGGGGGGACCAAGAGACCCAGTACTTC,CASSRFRGDQETQYF
TRBV4-1,.,.,TRBJ1-4,TGCGCCAGCAGCCAAGATAGTTCCGGGAATGAAAAACTGTTTTTT,CASSQDSSGNEKLFF
TRBV27,.,.,TRBJ1-5,TGTGCCAGCAGTCCGTTCAGGGATCTGTATCAGCCCCAGCATTTT,CASSPFRDLYQPQHF
TRBV3-1/TRBV3-2,few,.,TRBJ1-1,TGTGCCAGCACCCTACAGTTGTCGGGGACTGAAGCTTTCTTT,CASTLQLSGTEAFF
TRBV6-6,.,TRBD1,TRBJ1-3,TGTGCCAGCAGTTTAGGACAGGGGGCGGCTGGAAACACCATATATTTT,CASSLGQGAAGNTIYF
TRBV5-1,.,.,TRBJ2-5,TGCGCCAGCAGCCCGATCGGGGTCCAAGAGACCCAGTACTTC,CASSPIGVQETQYF
TRBV20-1,.,.,TRBJ1-5,TGCAGTGCTAGTGGACCTCGACAGTCTACTAGCAATCAGCCCCAGCATTTT,CSASGPRQSTSNQPQHF
TRBV7-8,.,.,TRBJ1-5,TGTGCCACCAGGTCGGGCAGGGGTATCAATCAGCCCCAGCATTTT,CATRSGRGINQPQHF
TRBV4-3,once,.,TRBJ2-7,TGCGCCAGCAGCCAGACGACCAGGGCCTTTACCTACGAGCAGTACTTC,CASSQTTRAFTYEQYF
TRBV27,.,TRBD1,TRBJ1-5,TGTGCCAGTCAACACCAGGGGGACAATCAGCCCCAGCATTTT,CASQHQGDNQPQHF
TRBV7-8,.,.,TRBJ1-3,TGTGCCAGCAGCTTCAGGGTAAACTCTGGAAACACCATATATTTT,CASSFRVNSGNTIYF
TRBV6-4,.,TRBD1,TRBJ2-3,TGTGCCAGCAGTGATCAGGGGGCAGATACGCAGTATTTT,CASSDQGADTQYF
TRBV5-1,.,.,TRBJ2-5,TGCGCCAGCAGCTTGGTCCCAGGGATCCAAGAGACCCAGTACTTC,CASSLVPGIQETQYF
TRBV5-1,.,.,TRBJ1-1,TGCGCCAGCAGTCCCGGGAACACTGAAGCTTTCTTT,CASSPGNTEAFF
TRBV6-1,.,TRBD1,TRBJ1-1,TGTGCCAGCAGTGCGCCTCGACAGGGGAACTTTATAACTGAAGCTTTCTTT,CASSAPRQGNFITEAFF
TRBV6-5,.,.,TRBJ2-7,TGTGCCAGCAGTTACCGGGACACTCACTACGAGCAGTACTTC,CASSYRDTHYEQYF
TRBV3-1/TRBV3-2,.,TRBD2,TRBJ2-3,TGTGCCAGCAGGATCGGGGGGGGCGGCACAGATACGCAGTATTTT,CASRIGGGGTDTQYF
TRBV28,.,TRBD2,TRBJ2-1,TGTGCCAGCAGTTCCCCCTTAGCGGGAGTCTACAATGAGCAGTTCTTC,CASSSPLAGVYNEQFF
TRBV5-6,.,.,TRBJ2-7,TGTGCCAGCAGCTTGGGCGGTGCCCACGAGCAGTACTTC,CASSLGGAHEQYF
TRBV19,.,TRBD2,TRBJ2-7,TGTGCCAGTAGTATAGGCCCCGGGGGGAGACACTACGAGCAGTACTTC,CASSIGPGGRHYEQYF
TRBV4-1,.,TRBD1,TRBJ1-6,TGCGCCAGCAGCCAGCCCGGACAGGGCCATTCACCCCTCCACTTT,CASSQPGQGHSPLHF
TRBV3-1/TRBV3-2,.,.,TRBJ2-1,TGTGCCAGCAGCCCAACCCCTCGGCTAGCGCGAAATAATGAGCAGTTCTTC,CASSPTPRLARNNEQFF
TRBV10-3,.,TRBD1,TRBJ2-7,TGTGCCATCAGCTGGGACAGGACCTACGAGCAGTACTTC,CAISWDRTYEQYF
TRBV6-5,.,TRBD2,TRBJ2-1,TGTGCCAGCAGTTACTCGGTAGCGGGGCACAATGAGCAGTTCTTC,CASSYSVAGHNEQFF
TRBV6-5,.,.,TRBJ2-5,TGTGCCAGCAGGTTGGGGGGAGAGACCCAGTACTTC,CASRLGGETQYF
TRBV27,.,.,TRBJ2-7,TGTGCCAGCAGTCCCACAGGCAATTTCCCCTACGAGCAGTACTTC,CASSPTGNFPYEQYF
TRBV18,.,.,TRBJ2-7,TGTGCCAGCTCACCGAATAGACAGGCCGGCTCCTACGAGCAGTACTTC,CASSPNRQAGSYEQYF
TRBV5-1,.,.,TRBJ1-1,TGCGCCAGCAGCTTAGGGACAACCAACACTGAAGCTTTCTTT,CASSLGTTNTEAFF
TRBV5-4,.,TRBD2,TRBJ2-2,TGTGCCAGCAGCACGGGACTAGCGGCGAACACCGGGGAGCTGTTTTTT,CASSTGLAANTGELFF
TRBV7-2,.,.,TRBJ2-2,TGTGCCAGCAGCTTAGCCAGCCAGGGGTTGACCGGGGAGCTGTTTTTT,CASSLASQGLTGELFF
TRBV28,once,TRBD1,TRBJ2-7,TGTGCCAGCACCCTAACGCTGGGGGGACAGGCCTACGAGCAGTACTTC,CASTLTLGGQAYEQYF
TRBV28,.,.,TRBJ1-5,TGTGCCAGCAGTTTGATGGCGGGTCAGCCCCAGCATTTT,CASSLMAGQPQHF
TRBV21-1,.,.,TRBJ2-7,TGTGCCAGCAGCAATGATGGCCCTGCCGTTTCCTACGAGCAGTACTTC,CASSNDGPAVSYEQYF
TRBV18,once,.,TRBJ2-5,TGTGCCAGCACGACCTTACTCGGGGAGACCCAGTACTTC,CASTTLLGETQYF
TRBV11-3,.,.,TRBJ2-3,TGTGCCAGCAGCCCCTCCGCAGATACGCAGTATTTT,CASSPSADTQYF